A single sample is the source of the 20 T cell receptor beta chains below, sequenced in a study of response to subunit inactivated influenza vaccine. TCRdb passed the RT-PCR reads through MiXCR, listing each CDR3 protein once. The table shows roughly 700,000 distinct CDR3 sequences, with about 15% occurring only once. The specimen was PBMCs from blood, collected 11 to 12 days after vaccination. These receptors all stem from a man aged 50 to 59 who received an inactivated influenza vaccine.

This clonotype was detected a few times. V is TRBV4-2 and J is TRBJ2-2; possibly TRBD2 for D (6 bases). V lost 5 bases and J 1 base, leaving 14 bases between the germline ends. This CDR3 is 16 amino acids long. In germline, CDR1 is LGHNA, CDR2 YNFKEQ. CDR3 sequence (DNA): TGTGCCAGCAGCTTGCCCAGCGGGCGGAACACCGGGGAGCTGTTTTTT. Its protein product is CASSLPSGRNTGELFF.

This chain joins TRBV6-2 or TRBV6-3 and TRBJ2-7; the D gene is possibly TRBD1 (6 bases). This CDR3 contains 19 residues. V was cut by 2 bases and J by 1 base, with 24 bases left in between. CDR1 and CDR2 from the germline V gene are MNHEY and SVGEGT. The CDR3 DNA reads TGTGCCAGCAGTTACCGTCGACAGGAACGGGGCCTGCTGTCCTACGAGCAGTACTTC. Protein: CASSYRRQERGLLSYEQYF.

The chain is built from TRBV18 and TRBJ2-2, with D tentatively TRBD1 (6 bases). V was trimmed by 1 base and J by 6 bases, leaving 9 bases between them. The CDR3 has 14 amino acids. CDR1 and CDR2 from the germline V gene are KGHSH and LQKENI. In nucleotides, the CDR3 is TGTGCCAGCTCACCACAGACAGGTCCCGGGGAGCTGTTTTTT. Translated, it gives CASSPQTGPGELFF.

This clonotype has only a few counts. The CDR3 region is CASSVGGAGTGELFF. In DNA, the CDR3 is TGTGCCAGCAGCGTAGGGGGAGCTGGGACCGGGGAGCTGTTTTTT. V gene TRBV9 combines with J gene TRBJ2-2; D might be TRBD2 (5 bases). The V end was cut by 0 bases, the J end by 5 bases, with 11 bases between. This CDR3 spans 15 amino acids. Germline assignment: CDR1 SGDLS and CDR2 YYNGEE.

The chain combines TRBV5-6 with TRBJ2-7; TRBD1 aligns across 8 bases. Germline assignment: CDR1 SGHDT and CDR2 YYEEEE. The CDR3 runs to 15 residues. Germline trimming cut 4 bases from V and 1 base from J; bases unmatched to any gene: 7. The CDR3 coding sequence is TGTGCCAGCAGCGGGCGAGGACAGGGTTCCTACGAGCAGTACTTC. Translating gives CASSGRGQGSYEQYF.

The chain couples TRBV29-1 to TRBJ2-1; D gene unclear. The CDR3 runs 12 residues. Germline V gene lookup returns CDR1 SQVTM and CDR2 ANQGSEA. The V gene lost 6 bases and the J gene lost 9 bases, with 15 bases spanning the gap. The CDR3 region is CSVILVSIEQFF. The CDR3 DNA reads TGCAGCGTGATACTTGTCTCCATTGAGCAGTTCTTC.

This chain uses TRBV7-9 with TRBJ2-1, with a weak D call TRBD1 (6 bases). The CDR3 contains 16 residues. Trimming cost V 1 base and J 4 bases, with 14 bases left between them. Per the germline V gene, CDR1 is SEHNR and CDR2 is FQNEAQ (reference sequence). The chain's CDR3 is CASSLGSRGKYNEQFF. CDR3 nucleotide sequence: TGTGCCAGCAGCTTAGGGTCTAGGGGGAAATACAATGAGCAGTTCTTC.

This clonotype was seen a handful of times. The chain uses TRBV29-1 and TRBJ2-5; D is undetermined. This CDR3 has 10 amino acids. CDR1 and CDR2 (germline): SQVTM, ANQGSEA. The V and J ends lost 4 bases and 5 bases respectively, with 5 bases between them. CDR3 nucleotides: TGCAGCGTTGGCATGGAGACCCAGTACTTC. Its translation is CSVGMETQYF.

This clonotype has a handful of counts. The chain uses TRBV4-3 and TRBJ2-1, with TRBD2 matching 9 bases. V shed 0 bases, J shed 8 bases, and the junction held 8 bases outside the gene matches. CDR1 is LGHNA, CDR2 YSLEER, per germline. CDR3 length: 16 amino acids. The CDR3 DNA follows: TGCGCCAGCAGCCAAGAATTGGATAGCGGGAGCTATGAGCAGTTCTTC. The encoded protein is CASSQELDSGSYEQFF.

In its sample, this clonotype was seen many times. The CDR3 protein is CASSLGSGYGYTF. The CDR3 nucleotides read TGCGCCAGCAGCTTGGGTTCGGGCTATGGCTACACCTTC. This chain joins TRBV5-1 and TRBJ1-2; unclear D gene. The V and J ends lost 0 bases and 4 bases respectively, with 7 bases between them. In germline, CDR1 is SGHRS, CDR2 YFSETQ. The CDR3 is 13 amino acids.

The rearrangement joins TRBV20-1 to TRBJ2-5; TRBD2 aligns across 12 bases. Germline V gives CDR1 DFQATT, CDR2 SNEGSKA (reference sequence). With 5 bases clipped from V and 5 bases from J, the junction kept 9 bases outside the gene matches. The CDR3 has 15 amino acids. The CDR3 sequence is CSAAPLAGGVETQYF. The CDR3 DNA reads as TGCAGTGCTGCCCCCCTAGCGGGAGGGGTGGAGACCCAGTACTTC.

This chain uses TRBV18 with TRBJ2-7, with D tentatively TRBD1 (5 bases). CDR3 size: 12 residues. The germline CDR1 and CDR2 sequences are KGHSH and LQKENI. Trimming took off 6 bases at V and 7 bases at J, with 13 bases between the two ends. The CDR3 region is CASSYDRLEQYF. The DNA for the CDR3 is TGTGCCAGCTCGTACGACAGACTTGAGCAGTACTTC.

This clonotype was counted only a few times. The chain is built from TRBV20-1 and TRBJ1-1; the D gene is possibly TRBD1 (6 bases). V was shortened by 5 bases and J by 1 base, with 14 bases between the two germline ends. The V gene's germline CDR1 is DFQATT and CDR2 SNEGSKA (reference sequence). The CDR3 extends over 14 amino acids. The CDR3 nucleotides read TGCAGTGCTCAAAAGGACAGAGAGAACACTGAAGCTTTCTTT. It codes for CSAQKDRENTEAFF.

The chain employs TRBV12-3 or TRBV12-4 and TRBJ2-2, with 7 positions matching TRBD2. The trim removed 2 bases at V and 3 bases at J, leaving 6 bases unmatched. The CDR3 has 16 residues. The CDR3 reads CASSLFTGGHTGELFF. In nucleotides, the CDR3 is TGTGCCAGCAGTTTATTCACGGGAGGTCACACCGGGGAGCTGTTTTTT.

This clonotype was detected only a few times. V and J are TRBV4-2 and TRBJ2-1; 8 bases are shared with TRBD2. Germline lookup yields CDR1 LGHNA and CDR2 YNFKEQ. This CDR3 is built from 15 residues. Germline trimming cut 0 bases from V and 5 bases from J; bases unmatched to any gene: 3. The CDR3 DNA sequence: TGTGCCAGCAGCCAAGATCGACTAGCGAACAATGAGCAGTTCTTC. Amino acid sequence: CASSQDRLANNEQFF.

This clonotype was counted ten times or more. The V call is TRBV20-1, the J call TRBJ1-1; D gene ambiguous. The CDR3 is made up of 11 amino acids. Per the germline V gene, CDR1 is DFQATT and CDR2 is SNEGSKA (reference sequence). Trimming took off 1 base at V and 6 bases at J, with 6 bases between the two ends. The CDR3 spells CSARAGSEAFF. As DNA, the CDR3 is TGCAGTGCTAGAGCGGGTTCTGAAGCTTTCTTT.

This clonotype has ten or more counts. This sequence joins TRBV11-2 and TRBJ2-5; maybe TRBD1 (5 bases). Germline values: CDR1 SGHAT, CDR2 FQNNGV. CDR3 length: 15 residues. V was cut by 6 bases and J by 4 bases, with 18 bases left in between. DNA of the CDR3: TGTGCCAGCAGTCGCCCAGGGCCAGGAGCAGAGACCCAGTACTTC. As protein: CASSRPGPGAETQYF.

CDR3 coding DNA: TGCGCCAGCAGCCAAGGTCCGCAAGGCCTTGGGGAAAAACTGTTTTTT. Residues: CASSQGPQGLGEKLFF. V is TRBV4-3 and J is TRBJ1-4; D remains ambiguous. The CDR3 loop spans 16 amino acids. V was clipped by 1 base and J by 8 bases, with 17 bases between them. Germline V gene lookup returns CDR1 LGHNA and CDR2 YSLEER.

This chain connects TRBV6-5 to TRBJ2-7, with 7 bases aligning to TRBD1. Germline lookup yields CDR1 MNHEY and CDR2 SVGAGI. The CDR3 covers 15 residues. V lost 4 bases to trimming and J lost 2 bases; unmatched junction nucleotides: 8. CDR3 amino acids: CASSSPRTGPYEQYF. The CDR3 DNA reads as TGTGCCAGCAGTTCCCCGAGGACAGGACCCTACGAGCAGTACTTC.

This clonotype was seen repeatedly, ten times or more. The chain couples TRBV11-2 to TRBJ2-4; TRBD2 aligns across 11 bases. The J segment lost 0 bases and the V segment lost 5 bases, leaving 6 bases of the junction unmatched. The CDR3 has 17 amino acids. Germline CDR1 reads SGHAT; CDR2 reads FQNNGV. The CDR3 loop reads CASSPLTSGVAKNIQYF. CDR3 bases: TGTGCCAGCAGCCCGTTGACTAGCGGGGTAGCCAAAAACATTCAGTACTTC.